The 3 T cell receptor beta chains presented below share a single source sample, sequenced in a study of regulatory dendritic cells for organ transplantation. Assay: immunoSEQ multiplex PCR; the TCRdb copy retains only in-frame clones and omits some. The sample comprises some 29,000 clones, about 80% of which are singletons, and approximately 2.2% rests with the top ten. The sequencing sample was made of memory CD4+ T cells from blood. The subset here: CD45RO+ memory T cells. Every receptor here comes from a human donor in good health.

The chain has TRBV14 and TRBJ1-5; D possibly corresponds to TRBD1 (6 bases). This CDR3 is built from 13 residues. CDR1 is SGHDN and CDR2 is FVKESK in the germline V gene. Trimming stripped 5 bases from V and 4 bases from J, with 9 bases between. CDR3 nucleotides: TGTGCCAGCAGCGCACAGGGTAATCAGCCCCAGCATTTT. Translated, it gives CASSAQGNQPQHF.

This clone was picked up a small number of times. J is TRBJ2-3 and V is TRBV6-4; 7 bases match TRBD2. V dropped 2 bases and J dropped 6; count of bases not matched to a gene: 8. Germline V lookup: CDR1 MRHNA, CDR2 SNTAGT. There are 15 residues in the CDR3. In nucleotides, the CDR3 is TGTGCCAGCAGTGACCGGGCGGGAGAGGGGGATACGCAGTATTTT. Translating it yields CASSDRAGEGDTQYF.

This clone was counted only a few times. This chain uses TRBV7-2 with TRBJ1-5; TRBD1 might be the D (5 bases). This CDR3 comprises 14 residues. CDR1 and CDR2 from the germline V gene are SGHTA and FQGNSA. V gave up 1 base and J gave up 10 bases, with 14 bases separating them. CDR3 nucleotides: TGTGCCAGCAGCTTAGGACGGGACCAGGGACCCCAGCATTTT. Translation: CASSLGRDQGPQHF. Full variable domain (missing parts from reference TRBV7-2 and TRBJ1-5): GAGVSQSPSNKVTEKGKDVELRCDPISGHTALYWYRQSLGQGLEFLIYFQGNSAPDKSGLPSDRFSAERTGGSVSTLTIQRTQQEDSAVYLCASSLGRDQGPQHFGDGTRLSIL.